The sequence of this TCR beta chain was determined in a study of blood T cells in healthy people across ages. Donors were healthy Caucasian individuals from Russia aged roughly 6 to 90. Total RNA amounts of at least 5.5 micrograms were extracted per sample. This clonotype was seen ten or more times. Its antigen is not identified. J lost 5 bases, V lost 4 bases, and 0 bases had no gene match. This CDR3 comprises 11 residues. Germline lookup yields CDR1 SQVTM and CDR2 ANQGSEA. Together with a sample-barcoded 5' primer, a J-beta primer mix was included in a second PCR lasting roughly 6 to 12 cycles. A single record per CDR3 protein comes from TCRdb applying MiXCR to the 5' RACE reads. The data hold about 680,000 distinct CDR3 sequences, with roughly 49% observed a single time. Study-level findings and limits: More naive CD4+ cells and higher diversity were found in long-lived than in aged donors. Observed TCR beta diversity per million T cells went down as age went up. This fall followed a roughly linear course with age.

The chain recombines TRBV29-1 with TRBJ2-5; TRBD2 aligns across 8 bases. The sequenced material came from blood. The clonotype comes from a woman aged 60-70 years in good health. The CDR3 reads CSVAGGETQYF. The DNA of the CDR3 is TGCAGCGTTGCGGGAGGGGAGACCCAGTACTTC.